This T cell receptor (beta chain) appears in the sequencing data of a study of T-cell reconstitution after alpha-beta-depleted transplantation in children. V was clipped by 3 bases and J by 4 bases; unmatched bases: 4. The germline V gene has CDR1 SGDLS and CDR2 YYNGEE. The CDR3 runs 14 residues. Construction of the TCRbeta library involved unique molecular identifiers. MiXCR, run by TCRdb on the PCR reads, gives a single entry per CDR3 protein. The data show roughly 220,000 distinct CDR3 sequences, around 12% seen once. This clonotype has at least ten counts. Sequenced here: PBMCs from the stem cell graft donor, sampled from the stem cell graft. The TCR was taken from a human donor who donated a stem cell graft to a child with acute lymphoblastic leukemia. V gene TRBV9 combines with J gene TRBJ2-3; 8 nucleotides match TRBD2. For the CDR3, the DNA is TGTGCCAGCAGCGCTACTAGCGGTTCAGATACGCAGTATTTT. It encodes CASSATSGSDTQYF.